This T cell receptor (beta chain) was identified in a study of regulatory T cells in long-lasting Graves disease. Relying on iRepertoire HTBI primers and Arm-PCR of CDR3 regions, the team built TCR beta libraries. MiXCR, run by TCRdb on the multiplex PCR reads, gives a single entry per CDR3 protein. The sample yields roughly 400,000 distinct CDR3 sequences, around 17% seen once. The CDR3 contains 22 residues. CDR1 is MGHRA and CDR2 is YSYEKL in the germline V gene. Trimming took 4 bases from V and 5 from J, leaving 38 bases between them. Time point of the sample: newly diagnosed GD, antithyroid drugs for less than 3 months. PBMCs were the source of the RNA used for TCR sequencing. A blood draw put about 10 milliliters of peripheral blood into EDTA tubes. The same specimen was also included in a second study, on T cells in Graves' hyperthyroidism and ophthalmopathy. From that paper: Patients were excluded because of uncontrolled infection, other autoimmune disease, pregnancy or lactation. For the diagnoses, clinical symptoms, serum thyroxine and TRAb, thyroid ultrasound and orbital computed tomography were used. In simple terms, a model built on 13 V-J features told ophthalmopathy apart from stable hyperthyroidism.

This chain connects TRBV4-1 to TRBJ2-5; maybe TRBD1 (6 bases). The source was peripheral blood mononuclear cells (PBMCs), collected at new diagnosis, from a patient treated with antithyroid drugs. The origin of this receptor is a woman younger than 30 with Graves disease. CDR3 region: CASSPSEPLPETGPENWETQYF. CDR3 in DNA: TGCGCCAGCAGCCCTTCAGAACCCCTCCCAGAGACAGGCCCTGAAAATTGGGAGACCCAGTACTTC.